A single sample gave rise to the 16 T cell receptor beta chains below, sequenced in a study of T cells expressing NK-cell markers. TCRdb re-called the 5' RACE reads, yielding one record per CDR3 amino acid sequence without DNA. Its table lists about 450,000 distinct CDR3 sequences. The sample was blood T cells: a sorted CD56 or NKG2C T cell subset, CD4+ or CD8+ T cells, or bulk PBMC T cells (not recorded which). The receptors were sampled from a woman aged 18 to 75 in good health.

This chain's CDR3 is CASSLQATNTGELFF. The rearrangement links TRBV4-2 to TRBJ2-2. The CDR3 covers 15 residues. The germline V gene has CDR1 LGHNA and CDR2 YNFKEQ.

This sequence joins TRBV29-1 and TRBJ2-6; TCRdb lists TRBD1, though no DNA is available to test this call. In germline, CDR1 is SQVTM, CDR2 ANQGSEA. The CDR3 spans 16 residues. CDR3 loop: CSVRDRESSGANVLTF.

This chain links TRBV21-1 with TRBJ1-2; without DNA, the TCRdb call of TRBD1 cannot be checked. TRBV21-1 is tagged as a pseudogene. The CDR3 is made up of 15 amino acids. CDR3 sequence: CASSKHREPSYGYTF.

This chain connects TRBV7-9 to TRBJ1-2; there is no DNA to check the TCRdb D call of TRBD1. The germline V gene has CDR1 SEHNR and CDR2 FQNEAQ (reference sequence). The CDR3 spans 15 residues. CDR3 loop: CASSKTGVSIYGYTF.

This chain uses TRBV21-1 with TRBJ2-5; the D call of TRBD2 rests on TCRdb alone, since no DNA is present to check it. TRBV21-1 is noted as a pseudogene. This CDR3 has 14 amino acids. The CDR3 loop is CASSASGGLETQYF.

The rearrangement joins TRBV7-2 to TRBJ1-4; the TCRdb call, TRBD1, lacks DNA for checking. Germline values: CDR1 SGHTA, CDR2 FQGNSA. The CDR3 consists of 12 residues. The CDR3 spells CASSSRGGKLFF.

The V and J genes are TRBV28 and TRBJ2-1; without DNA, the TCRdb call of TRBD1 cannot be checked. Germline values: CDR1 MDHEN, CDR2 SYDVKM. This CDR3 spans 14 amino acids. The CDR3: CASRASGVRNEQFF.

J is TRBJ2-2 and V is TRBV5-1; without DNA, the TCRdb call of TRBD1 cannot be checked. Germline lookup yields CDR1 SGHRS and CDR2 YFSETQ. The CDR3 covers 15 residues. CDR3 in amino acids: CASSLERGNTGELFF.

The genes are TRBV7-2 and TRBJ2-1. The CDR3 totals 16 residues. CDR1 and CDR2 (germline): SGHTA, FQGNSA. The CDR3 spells CASSLLSREVYNEQFF.

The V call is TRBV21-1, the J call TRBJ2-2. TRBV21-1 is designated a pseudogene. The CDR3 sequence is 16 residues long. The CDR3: CASSKAREVHTGELFF.

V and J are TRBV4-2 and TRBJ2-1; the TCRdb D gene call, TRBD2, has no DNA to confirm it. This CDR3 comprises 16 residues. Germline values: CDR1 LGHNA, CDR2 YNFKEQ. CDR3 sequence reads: CASSQTTGLAINEQFF.

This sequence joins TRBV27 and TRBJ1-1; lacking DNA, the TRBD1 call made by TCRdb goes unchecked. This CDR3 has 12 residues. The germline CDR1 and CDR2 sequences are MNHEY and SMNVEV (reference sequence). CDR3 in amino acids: CASRIPGAEAFF.

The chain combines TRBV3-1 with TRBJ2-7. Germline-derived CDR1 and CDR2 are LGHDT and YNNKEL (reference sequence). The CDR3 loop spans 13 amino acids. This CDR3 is CASSHTDPYEQYF.

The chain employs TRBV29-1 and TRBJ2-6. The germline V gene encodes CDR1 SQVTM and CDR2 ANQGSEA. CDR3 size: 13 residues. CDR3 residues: CSVQGPGANVLTF.

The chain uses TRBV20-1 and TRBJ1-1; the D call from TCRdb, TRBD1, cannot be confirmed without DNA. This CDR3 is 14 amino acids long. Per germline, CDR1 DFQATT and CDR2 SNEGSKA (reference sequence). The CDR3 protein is CSARETGGRTEAFF.

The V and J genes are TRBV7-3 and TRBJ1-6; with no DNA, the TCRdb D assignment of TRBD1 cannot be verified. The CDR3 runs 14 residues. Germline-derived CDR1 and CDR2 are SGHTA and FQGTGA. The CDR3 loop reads CASSLTGGVSPLHF.